Below, one TCR beta chain is given with its context. Its target is unknown. The record originates from a study of T cells in localized non-small cell lung cancer. Germline CDR1 SGHRS, CDR2 YFSETQ. Trimming removed 4 bases from V and 4 bases from J, with 14 bases in between. The CDR3 is 14 residues long. TCRdb's table, derived via immunoSEQ multiplex PCR, lists solely in-frame clones and lacks some. The sample holds around 30,000 clones; more than 75% are singletons and the top ten take approximately 13%. Findings and caveats of the study: There was higher T cell clonality in uninvolved adjacent lung than in tumor, and it was highest there.

The sequencing used peripheral blood, collected before any cancer treatment. The sequence derives from a female donor over 55 with stage III squamous cell lung carcinoma. The chain joins TRBV5-1 to TRBJ2-5; D is possibly TRBD1 (5 bases). The CDR3 reads CASSPRVRGETQYF. The CDR3 bases are TGCGCCAGCAGCCCACGGGTTAGGGGAGAGACCCAGTACTTC.